There are a few counts of the clone carrying this T cell receptor (beta chain). Its cognate antigen is unknown. Amplification of TCR beta CDR3 regions used RNA as the template. The HTBI set primed first-round TCR CDR3 RT-PCR. TCRdb redid the calling of the multiplex PCR reads with MiXCR, one entry per CDR3 protein. The sample records about 710,000 distinct CDR3 sequences, about 17% being singletons. This entry is derived from a study of T cells in Graves' hyperthyroidism and ophthalmopathy. Points from the study as a whole: Appearing also in blood were most of the thyroid clonotypes expanded above 0.001.

Trimming left V 3 bases short and J 6 bases short, with 10 bases between. The CDR3 spans 13 residues. Per the germline V gene, CDR1 is SGHAT and CDR2 is FQNNGV. Patients between 18 and 65 years old had hyperthyroidism, newly diagnosed and lasting under 2 months. Those patients with uncontrolled infection, other autoimmune disease, pregnancy or lactation were excluded. The chain uses TRBV11-2 and TRBJ2-3; no clear D. Sequenced material: blood. The TCR comes from a man between 18 and 29 years old with Graves' hyperthyroidism. Written as DNA, the CDR3 is TGTGCCAGCAGCTTGGGCCAACACGATACGCAGTATTTT. Its protein product is CASSLGQHDTQYF.